This entry concerns a single T cell receptor beta chain. Its antigen is not yet known. Per-base qualities were not stored, and no clone one base away is much larger. TRB repertoires were amplified using about 220-550 ng of genomic DNA isolated from blood. The sample was run on an Illumina MiSeq. Multiplex PCR with BIOMED2 TRB-A/B primer pools was used to amplify the TRB rearrangements. Illumina-compatible adapters and 7-nucleotide sample barcodes were attached to the amplicons through two consecutive PCRs. All library PCRs used Phusion HS II polymerase. Amplicons were purified from gel with the NucleoSpin Gel and PCR Clean-up kit, quantified on Qubit, and pooled at about 4 nM. Amplicon pool quality was checked on an Agilent 2100 Bioanalyzer before Illumina next-generation sequencing. Per the source publication's procedure: Annotation of TRB rearrangements was done in MiXCR 3.0.8 with the default MiXCR reference library. Non-productive reads and sequences with fewer than 2 reads were excluded, and each unique CDR3 nucleotide sequence counted as one clone. R 3.5.1 was used to calculate clonality, diversity, richness and V-J gene usage. GLIPH2 was used for TCR clustering by CDR3 similarity, and generation probabilities were calculated by OLGA. Only GLIPH2 clusters with at least four unique TCR clonotypes present in at least three individuals were retained. Using fastp trimming at Q25 and MiXCR clonotype assembly, TCRdb reanalyzed the public sequencing data and kept in-frame beta chains. Every distinct CDR3 protein forms one entry, paired with its most common genes and DNA. In this record, the V and J calls reflect TCRdb's handling and not the investigators' own analysis. The sample table holds a few thousand distinct CDR3 sequences, of which 27% were seen once. 5.4% of the sample comes from the top ten.

This sample was taken from a study of T and B cells in COVID-19 patients (dated by TCRdb to 2019 to 2021). Concerning the study at large: Using TRB and IGH repertoire sequencing of peripheral blood, the study characterized adaptive immunity in COVID-19 patients who had active infection or had recovered. Comorbidities linked to unfavorable COVID-19 outcome were present in about 90% of the 20 patients in the active-infection cohort. Over 8 million TCR sequences were analysed in a TCR and BCR sequence repository that covered around 40 patients and about 65 time points. As many as 9 follow-up blood samples were taken per patient, and some of the samples covered different disease stages within the same individual. A recovered cohort comprised roughly 19 patients contributing roughly 22 samples, mostly after mild to moderate COVID-19 managed as outpatients. An age-matched reference group of under 40 healthy donors negative for COVID-19 antibodies served as the comparison for repertoire analyses. A couple of patients were in both the active and recovered cohorts because samples existed from active disease and from after recovery. Critical illness requiring mechanical ventilation or ECMO was present in about 65% of the 20 patients in the active-infection cohort. Patients in the recovered cohort had a median age of around 34 years, compared with more than 60 years for patients in the active-infection cohort. What the work shows at the level of the full study, not this receptor alone: TRB repertoires were highly clonal in active COVID-19, whereas diversity and richness at recovery rose above healthy donor levels. The recovered cohort had approximately 2,500 exclusive TCR clusters, including some 30 low-pGen clusters. It was stated that prospective validation of the reported TCR clusters was required before the clusters could be put to clinical use. Few blood samples were available from mildly ill patients while symptoms were present or from severe cases at early time points. Specific T cell subsets (CD4+/Treg/CD8+) and sorted SARS-CoV-2-responsive or tetramer+ T cells had not yet been sequenced, and these experiments were ongoing. The size of the cohort was considered insufficient for assessing HLA contributions to COVID-19 susceptibility or severity. Strongly skewed TRBV/TRBJ gene usage was reported in patients with COVID-19.

The germline V gene specifies SGHAT as CDR1 and FQNNGV as CDR2. Clipping removes 6 bases from V and 0 bases from J, with 5 as the unmatched junction base count. Measured from the cysteine to the phenylalanine, the CDR3 is 14 residues long. The CDR3 DNA has 42 bases and is translated from base 1. The rearranged chain carries TRBV11-2 and TRBJ2-7, with 7 bases aligning to TRBD1. The clonotype comes from a human donor with active COVID-19. Sequenced material: blood. The nucleotide sequence reads TGTGCCAGCAGTACCGGGACAGTCTCCTACGAGCAGTACTTC. Its product reads: CASSTGTVSYEQYF.